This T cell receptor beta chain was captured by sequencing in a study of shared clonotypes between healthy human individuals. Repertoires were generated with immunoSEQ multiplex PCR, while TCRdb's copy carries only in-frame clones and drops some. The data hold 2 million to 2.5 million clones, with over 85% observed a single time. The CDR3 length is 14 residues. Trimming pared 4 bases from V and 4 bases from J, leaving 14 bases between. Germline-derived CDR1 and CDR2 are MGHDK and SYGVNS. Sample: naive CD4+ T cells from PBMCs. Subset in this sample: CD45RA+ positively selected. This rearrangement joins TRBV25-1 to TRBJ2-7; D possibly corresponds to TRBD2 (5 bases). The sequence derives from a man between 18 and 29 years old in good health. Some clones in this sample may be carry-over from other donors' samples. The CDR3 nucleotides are TGTGCCAGCAGTGCCCGAGGGAGAGGGTACGAGCAGTACTTC. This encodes CASSARGRGYEQYF.